This T cell receptor (beta chain) was recovered during a study of shared clonotypes between healthy human individuals. Per the authors' pipeline: In the immunoSEQ data, sequences were junction-only and lacked quality scores, so filtering differed. The table came from immunoSEQ multiplex PCR; TCRdb's copy has only in-frame clones and leaves some out. Clonal size and the V and J genes are those of that table, whereas D and trimming came from the DNA. Of some 2,000,000 clones listed, roughly 95% are singletons. This clone was recorded once. Its target is not known. CD45RO-negative CD8 cells positively selected for CCR7 made up the naive population, which excluded terminally differentiated effector memory CD45RA+ cells. All participating donors were Caucasian adults from Nashville, Tennessee. Trimming left V 0 bases short and J 2 bases short, with 20 bases between. Per the germline V gene, CDR1 is MGHRA and CDR2 is YSYEKL. This CDR3 comprises 19 residues.

Study-level points and caveats: The study drew on few donors, limiting represented genetic and exposure-history diversity. Among donors, sharing of clonotypes was expected to be affected by sequencing depth.

Material for sequencing was naive CD8+ T cells sorted from blood. The V gene is TRBV4-1, the J gene TRBJ1-5; D gene uncertain. The source is a man between 18 and 29 years old in good health. Written as DNA, the CDR3 is TGCGCCAGCAGCCAAGATTATGGGGATGGGTTAGTCGGCAATCAGCCCCAGCATTTT. Translated, it gives CASSQDYGDGLVGNQPQHF.